This T cell receptor beta chain was captured in a study of T cells in Graves' hyperthyroidism and ophthalmopathy. Study results and caveats: A model using 13 V-J features told ophthalmopathy apart from stable hyperthyroidism. For ophthalmopathy, model prediction preceded onset by a median about 6.2 months.

This CDR3 is 15 amino acids long. Trimming removed 2 bases at V and 2 bases at J, with 13 bases between. CDR1 is LNHDA, CDR2 SQIVND, per germline (reference sequence). TCR beta CDR3 regions were amplified from RNA transcripts. Primed by the HTBI set, a first-round RT-PCR was run on the TCR CDR3. Using its own MiXCR run on the multiplex PCR reads, TCRdb lists one record per CDR3 protein. The sample records around 700,000 distinct CDR3 sequences, 35% being singletons. This clonotype was detected a few times. What it binds is unknown. Graves' hyperthyroidism showing no ophthalmopathy progression within 18 months was considered stable.

This TCR derives from a woman aged 40 to 49 with Graves' hyperthyroidism. Sequencing was done on a sample of blood. V usage is TRBV19 and J usage is TRBJ2-7; D may be TRBD1 (6 bases). The CDR3 is CASSIIAGQPYEQYF. The CDR3 nucleotides read TGTGCCAGTAGTATAATTGCCGGACAGCCCTACGAGCAGTACTTC.